A selection of T cell receptor beta chains follows, all from one sample in a study of T cell repertoires in cytomegalovirus infection. One entry per CDR3 protein results from TCRdb running MiXCR on the reads. The table has hundreds of thousands of distinct CDR3 sequences, 20% to 25% seen once. Material: CD8+ T cells from PBMCs. The receptors were sampled from a human donor in good health (CMV status not recorded). Some clones in this sample may be carry-over from other donors' samples. Each CDR3 is given with its conserved first and last residue. D genes are given only for firm matches. Size is omitted from some rows. Given values are once, few, many or a class for expanded clones.

V: TRBV20-1
size: few
D: TRBD2
J: TRBJ2-1
DNA: TGCAGTGCACGTAGCGGGACGAGCTCCTACAATGAGCAGTTCTTC
CDR3: CSARSGTSSYNEQFF

V: TRBV7-9
size: -
D: TRBD1
J: TRBJ2-1
DNA: TGTGCCAGCAGCTTATTCGACCGGGACAGCCTATACAATGAGCAGTTCTTC
CDR3: CASSLFDRDSLYNEQFF

V: TRBV7-9
size: few
D: TRBD1
J: TRBJ2-3
DNA: TGTGCCAGCAGCTTAGGACAGGGGGTTCCCCCCACAGATACGCAGTATTTT
CDR3: CASSLGQGVPPTDTQYF

V: TRBV12-3/TRBV12-4
size: -
D: -
J: TRBJ2-5
DNA: TGTGCCAGCAGTTTCGCCCGAAGTGAAGAGACCCAGTACTTC
CDR3: CASSFARSEETQYF

V: TRBV7-2
size: many
D: -
J: TRBJ2-7
DNA: TGTGCCAGCAGCTTACCCTCAGGGGCGGAGATTTCCTACGAGCAGTACTTC
CDR3: CASSLPSGAEISYEQYF

V: TRBV6-2/TRBV6-3
size: few
D: TRBD1
J: TRBJ2-5
DNA: TGTGCCAGCAGTTATCACAGGGGCGTCCAAGAGACCCAGTACTTC
CDR3: CASSYHRGVQETQYF

V: TRBV11-3
size: few
D: -
J: TRBJ2-5
DNA: TGTGCCAGCAGCTTAAATAGCGTCGGGGGCAGGGAGACCCAGTACTTC
CDR3: CASSLNSVGGRETQYF

V: TRBV7-6
size: many
D: -
J: TRBJ1-1
DNA: TGTGCCAGCAGCAACCCAACGGAAGCTTTCTTT
CDR3: CASSNPTEAFF

V: TRBV7-2
size: many
D: TRBD1
J: TRBJ2-1
DNA: TGCCTCCTGCGGAGACAGGGGTACAATGAGCAGTTCTTC
CDR3: CLLRRQGYNEQFF

V: TRBV7-2
size: many
D: -
J: TRBJ1-4
DNA: TGTGCCAGCAGCTTAGTAACAGCTAAAAATGAAAAACTGTTTTTT
CDR3: CASSLVTAKNEKLFF

V: TRBV9
size: -
D: -
J: TRBJ1-2
DNA: TGTGCCAGCACCACGGGGGGCATTCCTAACTATGGCTACACCTTC
CDR3: CASTTGGIPNYGYTF

V: TRBV19
size: -
D: -
J: TRBJ2-7
DNA: TGTGCCAGGGATGTCTCGTCAGGGACCACCTACGAGCAGTACTTC
CDR3: CARDVSSGTTYEQYF

V: TRBV7-8
size: many
D: -
J: TRBJ2-3
DNA: TGTGCCAGCAGCACGACAACCATTGGCACAGATACGCAGTATTTT
CDR3: CASSTTTIGTDTQYF

V: TRBV4-3
size: -
D: -
J: TRBJ1-6
DNA: TGCGCCAGCAGCCAAGACGGACAGTTAGATTCACCCCTCCACTTT
CDR3: CASSQDGQLDSPLHF

V: TRBV24-1
size: -
D: -
J: TRBJ2-3
DNA: TGTGCCACCAGTGACCCCGGACAGAATCGAGATACGCAGTATTTT
CDR3: CATSDPGQNRDTQYF

V: TRBV28
size: many
D: TRBD1
J: TRBJ1-1
DNA: TGTGCCAGCAGTTTTTACAGGGGAATGAACACTGAAGCTTTCTTT
CDR3: CASSFYRGMNTEAFF

V: TRBV15
size: -
D: -
J: TRBJ1-2
DNA: TGTGCCACCAGCAGAGATCGGGAGACAGGATCGGGCTACACCTTC
CDR3: CATSRDRETGSGYTF

V: TRBV7-2
size: -
D: TRBD1
J: TRBJ1-4
DNA: TGTGCCAGCAGCTTCCCCGGGACAGGGGAGTCGGCTAATGAAAAACTGTTTTTT
CDR3: CASSFPGTGESANEKLFF

V: TRBV7-6
size: few
D: -
J: TRBJ1-2
DNA: TGTGCCAGCAGCGAGGACAGTTCGAAATGGAAGGGCTACACCTTC
CDR3: CASSEDSSKWKGYTF

V: TRBV12-3/TRBV12-4
size: few
D: -
J: TRBJ2-2
DNA: TGTGCCAGCAGATCCTTTACGGGGGCGAACACCGGGGAGCTGTTTTTT
CDR3: CASRSFTGANTGELFF

V: TRBV6-2/TRBV6-3
size: -
D: -
J: TRBJ1-1
DNA: TGTGCCAGTTCAGGAAACGCTGAAGCTTTCTTT
CDR3: CASSGNAEAFF

V: TRBV5-4
size: few
D: -
J: TRBJ2-7
DNA: TGTGCCGGAGGGTTAGGGGACGAGCAGTACTTC
CDR3: CAGGLGDEQYF

V: TRBV27
size: few
D: -
J: TRBJ2-3
DNA: TGTGCCAGCAGTATCAGACCGGGGAGCACAGATACGCAGTATTTT
CDR3: CASSIRPGSTDTQYF

V: TRBV7-3
size: -
D: TRBD2
J: TRBJ2-1
DNA: TGTGCCAGCAGCTTAACGTTTGCGGGGGGGCACAATGAGCAGTTCTTC
CDR3: CASSLTFAGGHNEQFF

V: TRBV5-5
size: -
D: -
J: TRBJ1-1
DNA: TGTGCCAGCAGCTTGTTCGGGGATTCAGCCACTGAAGCTTTCTTT
CDR3: CASSLFGDSATEAFF

V: TRBV4-2
size: few
D: -
J: TRBJ2-7
DNA: TGTGCCAGCGGCGATGGTCGTTACGAGCAGTACTTC
CDR3: CASGDGRYEQYF

V: TRBV20-1
size: -
D: -
J: TRBJ2-7
DNA: TGCAGTGCTAAAGGGACCTACGAGCAGTACTTC
CDR3: CSAKGTYEQYF

V: TRBV10-2
size: -
D: -
J: TRBJ1-5
DNA: TGCGCCAGCAGTGAGGGGGCTTTGCAGCCCCAGCATTTT
CDR3: CASSEGALQPQHF

V: TRBV7-2
size: -
D: -
J: TRBJ2-1
DNA: TGTGCCAGCAGCTCAACCCCCCGGGGTTGGTTCGATGAGCAGTTCTTC
CDR3: CASSSTPRGWFDEQFF

V: TRBV27
size: many
D: -
J: TRBJ2-3
DNA: TGTGCCAGCAGTTCGTGGGGCTCTAGCACAGATACGCAGTATTTT
CDR3: CASSSWGSSTDTQYF